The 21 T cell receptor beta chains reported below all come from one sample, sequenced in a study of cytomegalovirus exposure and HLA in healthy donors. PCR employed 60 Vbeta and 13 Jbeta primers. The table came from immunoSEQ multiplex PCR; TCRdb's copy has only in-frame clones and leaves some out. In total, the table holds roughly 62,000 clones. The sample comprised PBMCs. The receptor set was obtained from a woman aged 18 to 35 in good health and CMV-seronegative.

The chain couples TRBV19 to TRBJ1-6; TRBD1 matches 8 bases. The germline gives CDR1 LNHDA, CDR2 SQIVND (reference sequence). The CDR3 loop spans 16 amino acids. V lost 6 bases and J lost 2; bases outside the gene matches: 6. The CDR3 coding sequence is TGTGCCAGTAGGGGGCTGACAGGGGCCTATAATTCACCCCTCCACTTT. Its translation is CASRGLTGAYNSPLHF.

The DNA for the CDR3 is TGTGCCTCTCGCTCAGACAGTCATAACGAGCAGTACTTC. As protein: CASRSDSHNEQYF. This rearrangement joins TRBV30 to TRBJ2-7; the D gene is possibly TRBD1 (5 bases). This CDR3 has 13 residues. Germline V CDR1 and CDR2: GTSNPN, SVGIG (reference sequence). The V end was cut by 7 bases, the J end by 5 bases, with 18 bases between.

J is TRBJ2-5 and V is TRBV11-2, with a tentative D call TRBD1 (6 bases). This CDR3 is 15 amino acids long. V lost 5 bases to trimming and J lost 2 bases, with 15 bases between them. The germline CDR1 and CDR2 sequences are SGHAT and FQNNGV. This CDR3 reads CASSHRTVGQETQYF. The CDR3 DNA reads TGTGCCAGCAGCCACAGGACAGTAGGACAAGAGACCCAGTACTTC.

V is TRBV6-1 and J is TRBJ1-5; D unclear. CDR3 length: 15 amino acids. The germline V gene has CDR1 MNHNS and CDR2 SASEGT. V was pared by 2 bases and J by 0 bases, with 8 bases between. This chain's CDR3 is CASSELSGSNQPQHF. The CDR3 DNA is TGTGCCAGCAGTGAACTGTCGGGTAGCAATCAGCCCCAGCATTTT.

The CDR3 DNA is TGCGCCAGCAGCTTGGGACCGGGGGGGCGTAATGAGCAGTTCTTC. Translated, it gives CASSLGPGGRNEQFF. The V gene is TRBV5-1, the J gene TRBJ2-1; 8 bases line up with TRBD2. This CDR3 is 15 amino acids long. Germline loops: CDR1 SGHRS, CDR2 YFSETQ. Germline trimming cut 0 bases from V and 7 bases from J; bases unmatched to any gene: 6.

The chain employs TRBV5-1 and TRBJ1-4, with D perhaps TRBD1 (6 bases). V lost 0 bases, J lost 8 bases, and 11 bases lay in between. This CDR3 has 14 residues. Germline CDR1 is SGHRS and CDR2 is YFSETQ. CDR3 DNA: TGCGCCAGCAGCTTGGGGCAGAGGGGGGAAAAACTGTTTTTT. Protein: CASSLGQRGEKLFF.

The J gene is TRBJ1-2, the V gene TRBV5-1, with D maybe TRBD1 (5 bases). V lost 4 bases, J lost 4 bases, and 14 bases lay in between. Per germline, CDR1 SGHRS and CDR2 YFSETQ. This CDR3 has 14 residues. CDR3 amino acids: CASSDPGGVYGYTF. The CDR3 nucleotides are TGCGCCAGCAGCGACCCGGGGGGGGTCTATGGCTACACCTTC.

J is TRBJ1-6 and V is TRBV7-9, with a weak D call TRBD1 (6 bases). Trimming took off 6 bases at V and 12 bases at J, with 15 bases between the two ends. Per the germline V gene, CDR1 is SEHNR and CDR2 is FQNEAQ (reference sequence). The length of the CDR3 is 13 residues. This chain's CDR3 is CASRIGGGRPLHF. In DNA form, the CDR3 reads TGTGCCAGCAGGATAGGGGGGGGTAGACCCCTCCACTTT.

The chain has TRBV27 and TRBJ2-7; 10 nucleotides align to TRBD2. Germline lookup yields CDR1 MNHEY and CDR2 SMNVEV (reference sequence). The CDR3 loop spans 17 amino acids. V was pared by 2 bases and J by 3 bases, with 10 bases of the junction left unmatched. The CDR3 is CASSLHPRTSGRYEQYF. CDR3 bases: TGTGCCAGCAGTTTACACCCCCGGACTAGCGGACGCTACGAGCAGTACTTC.

The CDR3 nucleotides read TGTGCCAGCAGCTTAGGGGGAGGGCAGGGCGCTGAAGCTTTCTTT. It is translated as CASSLGGGQGAEAFF. This chain joins TRBV13 and TRBJ1-1, with TRBD1 as a possible D gene (5 bases). The CDR3 is 15 residues long. V was cut by 0 bases and J by 6 bases, with 14 bases left in between. Germline V lookup: CDR1 PRHDT, CDR2 FYEKMQ (reference sequence). Variable domain in full (rest from reference TRBV13 and TRBJ1-1): AAGVIQSPRHLIKEKRETATLKCYPIPRHDTVYWYQQGPGQDPQFLISFYEKMQSDKGSIPDRFSAQQFSDYHSELNMSSLELGDSALYFCASSLGGGQGAEAFFGQGTRLTVV.

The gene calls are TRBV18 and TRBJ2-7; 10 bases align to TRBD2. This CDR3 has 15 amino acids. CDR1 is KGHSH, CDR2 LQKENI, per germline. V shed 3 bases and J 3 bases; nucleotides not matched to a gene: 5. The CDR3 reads CASSPGAGGDYEQYF. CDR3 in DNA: TGTGCCAGCTCACCCGGAGCGGGAGGGGACTACGAGCAGTACTTC.

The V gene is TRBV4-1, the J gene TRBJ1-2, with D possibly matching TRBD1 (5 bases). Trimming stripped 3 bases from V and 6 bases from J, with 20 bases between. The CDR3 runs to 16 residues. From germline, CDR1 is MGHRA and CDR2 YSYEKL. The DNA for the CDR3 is TGCGCCAGCAGCCATCAGGGACTTACGACTACGCATGGCTACACCTTC. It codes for CASSHQGLTTTHGYTF.

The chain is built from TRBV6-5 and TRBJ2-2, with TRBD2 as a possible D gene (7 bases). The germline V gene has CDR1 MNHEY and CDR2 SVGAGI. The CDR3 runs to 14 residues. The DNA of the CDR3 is TGTGCAATAAGGGGGGGATCTCACACCGGGGAGCTGTTTTTT. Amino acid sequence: CAIRGGSHTGELFF.

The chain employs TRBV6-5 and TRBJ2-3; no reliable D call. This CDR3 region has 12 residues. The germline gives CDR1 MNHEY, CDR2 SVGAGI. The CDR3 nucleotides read TGTGTCGCGCGAGATCAGGCAGATACGCAGTATTTT. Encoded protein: CVARDQADTQYF.

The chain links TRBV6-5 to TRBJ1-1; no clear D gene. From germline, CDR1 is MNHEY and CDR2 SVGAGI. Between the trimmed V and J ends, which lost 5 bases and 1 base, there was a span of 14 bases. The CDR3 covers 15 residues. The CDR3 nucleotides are TGTGCCAGCAGTCCCACGGACTGGGGGAACACTGAAGCTTTCTTT. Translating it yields CASSPTDWGNTEAFF.

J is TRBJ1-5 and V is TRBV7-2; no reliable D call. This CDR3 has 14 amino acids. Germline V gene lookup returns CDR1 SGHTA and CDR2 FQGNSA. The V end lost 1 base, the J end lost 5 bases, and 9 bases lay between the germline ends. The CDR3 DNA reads TGTGCCAGCAGCTTAGGCTCTAGTCATCAGCCCCAGCATTTT. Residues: CASSLGSSHQPQHF.

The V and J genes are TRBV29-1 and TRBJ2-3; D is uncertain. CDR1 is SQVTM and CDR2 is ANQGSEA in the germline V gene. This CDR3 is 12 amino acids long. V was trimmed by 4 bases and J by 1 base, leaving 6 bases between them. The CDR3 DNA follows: TGCAGCGTTGCTTCGGGCACAGATACGCAGTATTTT. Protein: CSVASGTDTQYF.

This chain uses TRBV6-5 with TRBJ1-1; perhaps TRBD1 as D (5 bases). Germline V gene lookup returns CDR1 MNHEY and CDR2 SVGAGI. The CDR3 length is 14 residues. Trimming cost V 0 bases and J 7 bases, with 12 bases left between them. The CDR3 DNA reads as TGTGCCAGCAGTTACTCCCCGACAGAGATTGAAGCTTTCTTT. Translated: CASSYSPTEIEAFF.

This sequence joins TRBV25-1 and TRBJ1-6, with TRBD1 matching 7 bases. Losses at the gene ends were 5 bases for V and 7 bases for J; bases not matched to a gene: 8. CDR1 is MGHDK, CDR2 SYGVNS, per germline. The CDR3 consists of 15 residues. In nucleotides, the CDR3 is TGTGCCAGCAGTCTCGCCGGGACAGAGAATTCACCCCTCCACTTT. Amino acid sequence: CASSLAGTENSPLHF.

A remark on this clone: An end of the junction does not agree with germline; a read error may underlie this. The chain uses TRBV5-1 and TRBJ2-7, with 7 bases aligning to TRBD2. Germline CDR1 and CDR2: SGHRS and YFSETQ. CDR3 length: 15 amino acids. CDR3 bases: TGCGCCAGCAGCTTGGTTCTGGCGGGAGTCTACGAGCAGTCCTTC. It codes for CASSLVLAGVYEQSF.

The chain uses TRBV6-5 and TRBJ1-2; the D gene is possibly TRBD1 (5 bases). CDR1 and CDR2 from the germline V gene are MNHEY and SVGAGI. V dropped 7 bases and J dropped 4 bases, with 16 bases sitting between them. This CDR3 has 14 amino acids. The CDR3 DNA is TGTGCCAGCAAAAGGGGCAGGGAGGGCTATGGCTACACCTTC. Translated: CASKRGREGYGYTF.